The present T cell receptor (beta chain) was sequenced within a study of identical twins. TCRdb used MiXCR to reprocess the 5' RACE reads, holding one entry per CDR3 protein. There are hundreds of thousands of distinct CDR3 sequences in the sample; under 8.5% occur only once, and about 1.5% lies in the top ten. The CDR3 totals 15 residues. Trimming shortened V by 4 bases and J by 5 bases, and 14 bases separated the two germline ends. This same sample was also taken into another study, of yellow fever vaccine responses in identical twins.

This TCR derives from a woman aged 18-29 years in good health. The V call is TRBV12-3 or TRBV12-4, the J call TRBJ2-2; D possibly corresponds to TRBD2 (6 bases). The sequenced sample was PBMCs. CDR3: CASSYPGVKTGELFF. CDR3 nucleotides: TGTGCCAGCAGTTACCCGGGAGTAAAGACCGGGGAGCTGTTTTTT.